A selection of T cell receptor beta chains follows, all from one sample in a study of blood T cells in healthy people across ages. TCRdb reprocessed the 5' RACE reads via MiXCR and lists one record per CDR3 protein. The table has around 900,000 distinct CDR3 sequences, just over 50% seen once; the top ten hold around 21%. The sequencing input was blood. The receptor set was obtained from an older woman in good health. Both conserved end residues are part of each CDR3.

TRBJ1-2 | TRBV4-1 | CASSRPGTPYGYTF
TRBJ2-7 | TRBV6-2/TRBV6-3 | CASSYPATYEQYF
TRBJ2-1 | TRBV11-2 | CASSFDPPNEQFF
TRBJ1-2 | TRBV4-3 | CAGSQERWQGYGYTF
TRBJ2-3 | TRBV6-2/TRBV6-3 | CASRIPPDTQYF
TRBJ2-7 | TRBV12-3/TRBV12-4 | CASNKAGPEQYF
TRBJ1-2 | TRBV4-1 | CASSRQATNYGYTF
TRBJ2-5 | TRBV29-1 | CSVQGTQPGGEQYF
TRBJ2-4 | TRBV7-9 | CASSLAGTAGRSLQYF
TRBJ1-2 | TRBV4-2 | CASSQAGLERYGYTF
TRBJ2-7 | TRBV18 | CASSRAEYEQYF
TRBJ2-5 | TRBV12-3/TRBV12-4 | CASSSLTRGETQYF
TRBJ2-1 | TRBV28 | CASSFLAGGNNEQFF
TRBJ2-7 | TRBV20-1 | CSAASGLGAYEQYF
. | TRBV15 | CATSRDQRGTQYF
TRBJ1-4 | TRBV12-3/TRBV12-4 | CASSLRQGTNEKLFF
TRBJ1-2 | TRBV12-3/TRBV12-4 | CASSPRTGRGRGYTF
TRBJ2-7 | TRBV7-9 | CASSPIVGWTYEQYF
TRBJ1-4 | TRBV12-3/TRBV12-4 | CASTLRQGTNEKLFF
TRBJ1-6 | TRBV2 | CASSDPGGASSPLHF
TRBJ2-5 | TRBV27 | CASSTLGGETQYF
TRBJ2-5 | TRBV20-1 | CSAPKLAPQETQYF
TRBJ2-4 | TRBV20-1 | CSASASGSRNIQYF
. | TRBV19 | CASSVPGRGLQRETQYF
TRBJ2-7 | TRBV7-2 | CASSLKGSSGPYEQYF
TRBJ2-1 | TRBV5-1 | CASTRGTLGNEQFF
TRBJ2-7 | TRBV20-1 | CSAEGLAGYYEQYF
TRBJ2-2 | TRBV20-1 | CSASPSGLNTGELFF
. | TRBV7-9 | CASSRVTGYEQYF
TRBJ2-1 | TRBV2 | CASGRAETMGEQFF
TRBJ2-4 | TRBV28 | CASSQDRTWAKNIQYF
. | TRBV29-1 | CSVPREAGYRETQYF
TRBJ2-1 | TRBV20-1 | CSALGLAERYNEQFF